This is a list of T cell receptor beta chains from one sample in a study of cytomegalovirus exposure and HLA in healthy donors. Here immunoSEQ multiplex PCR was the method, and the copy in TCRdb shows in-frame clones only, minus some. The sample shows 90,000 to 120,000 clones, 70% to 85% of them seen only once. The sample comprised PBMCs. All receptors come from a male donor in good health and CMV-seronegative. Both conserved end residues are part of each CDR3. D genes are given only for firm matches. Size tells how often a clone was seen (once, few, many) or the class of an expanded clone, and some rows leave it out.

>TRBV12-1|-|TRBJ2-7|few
TGTGCCAGCAGCATCCAGACTAGCGGGGCCCACCTCTCCTACGAGCAGTACTTC
CASSIQTSGAHLSYEQYF
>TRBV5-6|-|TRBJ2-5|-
TGTGCCAGCAGCTTGTCACAGGGGAGGCAAGAGACCCAGTACTTC
CASSLSQGRQETQYF
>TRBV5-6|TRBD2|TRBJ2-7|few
TGTGCCAGCAGCTCGTGGGGACTAGCGGGAGGCTACGAGCAGTACTTC
CASSSWGLAGGYEQYF
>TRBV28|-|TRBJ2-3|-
TGTGCCAGCAGTTTGTCTGGAGTGGGTGATACGCAGTATTTT
CASSLSGVGDTQYF
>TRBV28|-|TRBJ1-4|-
TGTGCCAGCAGGGTGGGGGGACGTAAAGAAAAACTGTTTTTT
CASRVGGRKEKLFF
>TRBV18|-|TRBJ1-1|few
TGTGCCAGCTCACCACCGGGCCCCAGGAGGGTGAACACTGAAGCTTTCTTT
CASSPPGPRRVNTEAFF
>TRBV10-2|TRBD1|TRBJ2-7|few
TGCGCCAGCAGGTTGAACAGGGGTCTTGAGCAGTACTTC
CASRLNRGLEQYF
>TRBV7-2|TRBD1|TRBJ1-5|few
TGTGCCAGCAGCCCAGTCGGGACAGGACAAAATCAGCCCCAGCATTTT
CASSPVGTGQNQPQHF
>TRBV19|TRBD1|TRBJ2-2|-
TGTGCCAGTAAGCTGGGACAGGGTGTTTTAACCGGGGAGCTGTTTTTT
CASKLGQGVLTGELFF
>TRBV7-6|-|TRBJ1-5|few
TGTGCCAGCAGGCAAGGGGTCAATCAGCCCCAGCATTTT
CASRQGVNQPQHF
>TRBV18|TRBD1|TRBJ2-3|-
TGTGCCAGCTCACCGGTCTTGGGACAGTTGACGGGGACAGATACGCAGTATTTT
CASSPVLGQLTGTDTQYF
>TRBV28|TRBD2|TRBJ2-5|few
TGTGCCAGCAGCCTCGGGGTAGCGGGAGGGCAAGAGACCCAGTACTTC
CASSLGVAGGQETQYF
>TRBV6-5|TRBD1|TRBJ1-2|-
TGTGCCAGCAGTTCTGACAGGGGGCGTCGTGGCTACACCTTC
CASSSDRGRRGYTF
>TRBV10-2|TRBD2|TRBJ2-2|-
TGCGCCAGCACCGGGGGACTAGCGGGGAACACCGGGGAGCTGTTTTTT
CASTGGLAGNTGELFF
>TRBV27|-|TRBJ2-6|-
TGTGCCAGCAGTTCTTCAACGGCCGGGTCTGGGGCCAACGTCCTGACTTTC
CASSSSTAGSGANVLTF
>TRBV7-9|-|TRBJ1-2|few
TGTGCCAGCAGCTACGGACAGAAAGGCTACACCTTC
CASSYGQKGYTF
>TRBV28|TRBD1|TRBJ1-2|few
TGTGCCAGCATGTCCCCCTCGACAGGGGGCGCCGATGGCTACACCTTC
CASMSPSTGGADGYTF
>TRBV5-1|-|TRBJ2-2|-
TGCGCCAGCAGCAAGCTCGGGGGAGGCACCGGGGAGCTGTTTTTT
CASSKLGGGTGELFF
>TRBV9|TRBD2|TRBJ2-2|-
TGTGCCAGCAGCGTAGGTGGCGCGGGAGGGAACACCGGGGAGCTGTTTTTT
CASSVGGAGGNTGELFF
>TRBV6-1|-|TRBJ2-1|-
TGTGCCAGCAGTGAATGGGCGGGTAGCTCCTACAATGAGCAGTTCTTC
CASSEWAGSSYNEQFF
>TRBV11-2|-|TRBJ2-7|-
TGTGCCAGCAGCTTAGGAGAGGGCGAGCAGTACTTC
CASSLGEGEQYF
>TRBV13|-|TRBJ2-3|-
TGTGCCAGCAGCCCTGTATCCTATTGGGGAGATACGCAATATTTT
CASSPVSYWGDTQYF
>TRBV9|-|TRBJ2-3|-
TGTGCCAGCAGCACTGCCGGGACACCTAGCACAGATACGCAGTATTTT
CASSTAGTPSTDTQYF
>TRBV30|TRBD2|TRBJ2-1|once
TGTGCCTGGAACCTCAGACTAGCGGGAGGGCCTAGGAATGAGCAGTTCTTC
CAWNLRLAGGPRNEQFF
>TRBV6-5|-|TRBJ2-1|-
TGTGCCACCAACAAGGGGCGCATCACCTACAATGAGCAGTTCTTC
CATNKGRITYNEQFF
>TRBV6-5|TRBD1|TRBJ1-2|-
TGTGCCAGCAGTCGGACAGGCCACTCGGCGGGCGGCTACACCTTC
CASSRTGHSAGGYTF
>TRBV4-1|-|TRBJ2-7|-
TGCGCCAGCAGATCCGGACAGACGAAGAACTACGAGCAGTACTTC
CASRSGQTKNYEQYF
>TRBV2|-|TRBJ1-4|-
TGTGCCAGCAGCGGGGGAACAACGAGCAATGAAAAACTGTTTTTT
CASSGGTTSNEKLFF
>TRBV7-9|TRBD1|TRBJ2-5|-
TGTGCCAGCAGCTACGACAGGGGGCATAGGGAGACCCAGTACTTC
CASSYDRGHRETQYF
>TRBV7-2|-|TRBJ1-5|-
TGTGCCAGCAGCTTAGCTAGGGAGAAGCCCCAGCATTTT
CASSLAREKPQHF
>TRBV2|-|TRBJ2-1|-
TGTGCCAGCAGAATTAGGGGCGGATCCAGCTCCTACAATGAGCAGTTCTTC
CASRIRGGSSSYNEQFF
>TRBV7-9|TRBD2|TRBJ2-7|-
TGTGCCAGCAGCTTGATGTTAGCGGGACCCTACGAGCAGTACTTC
CASSLMLAGPYEQYF
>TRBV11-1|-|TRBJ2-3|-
TGTGCCAGCAGCTTTATAGATACGCAGTATTTT
CASSFIDTQYF
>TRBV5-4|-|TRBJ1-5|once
TGTGCCAGCAGCTTAGGGGGGGACATTAATCAGCCCCAGCATTTT
CASSLGGDINQPQHF
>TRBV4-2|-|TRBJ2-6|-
TGTGCCAGCAGCCAAGATCTAGGCAGGGGTTTTGGGGCCAACGTCCTGACTTTC
CASSQDLGRGFGANVLTF
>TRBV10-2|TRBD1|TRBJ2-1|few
TGCGCCAGCAGCCGGACAGGCAATGAGCAGTTCTTC
CASSRTGNEQFF
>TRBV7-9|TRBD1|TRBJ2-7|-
TGTGCCAGCAGCGCGCGACCCATGCAGGACAGGGGCTACTACGAGCAGTACTTC
CASSARPMQDRGYYEQYF
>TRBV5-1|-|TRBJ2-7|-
TGCGCCAGCAGCTTGGTGGTGGGGAGAGATATGTCCTACGAGCAGTACTTC
CASSLVVGRDMSYEQYF
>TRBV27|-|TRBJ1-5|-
TGTGCCAGCAGTTTCCACAATCAGCCCCAGCATTTT
CASSFHNQPQHF
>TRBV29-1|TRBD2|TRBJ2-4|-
TGCAGCGCTGGAGCACCGGGACTAGCGGGGGGTAACATTCAGTACTTC
CSAGAPGLAGGNIQYF
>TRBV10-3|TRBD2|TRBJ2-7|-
TGTGCCATCAGTGTCCCCGGTCTAGCGGGAGGAACCTACGAGCAGTACTTC
CAISVPGLAGGTYEQYF
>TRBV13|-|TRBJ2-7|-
TGTGCTAGCAGCTCTGGAGGCGAGCAGTACTTC
CASSSGGEQYF
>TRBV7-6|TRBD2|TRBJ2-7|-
TGTGCCAGCAGCCCAGGACTAGCGGGGCCTCTCTCCTACGAGCAGTACTTC
CASSPGLAGPLSYEQYF
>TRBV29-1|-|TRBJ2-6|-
TGCAGCGTTGAAACGAGGGGGGAGGGAAACGACTCTGGGGCCAACGTCCTGACTTTC
CSVETRGEGNDSGANVLTF
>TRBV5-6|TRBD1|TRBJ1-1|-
TGTGCCAGCAGTTCAGGGACAGGAAGAAACACTGAAGCTTTCTTT
CASSSGTGRNTEAFF